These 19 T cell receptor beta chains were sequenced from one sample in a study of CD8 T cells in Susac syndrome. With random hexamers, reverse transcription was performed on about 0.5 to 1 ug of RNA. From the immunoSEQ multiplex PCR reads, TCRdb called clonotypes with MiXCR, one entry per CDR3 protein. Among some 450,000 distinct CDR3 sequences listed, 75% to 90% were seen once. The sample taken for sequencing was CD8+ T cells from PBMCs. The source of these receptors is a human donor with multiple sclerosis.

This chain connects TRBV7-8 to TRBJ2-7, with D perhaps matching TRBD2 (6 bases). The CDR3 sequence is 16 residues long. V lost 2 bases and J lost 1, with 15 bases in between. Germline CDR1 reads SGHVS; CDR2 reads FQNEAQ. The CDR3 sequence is CASSLILWGDSYEQYF. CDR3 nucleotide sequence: TGTGCCAGCAGCTTAATACTTTGGGGGGATTCCTACGAGCAGTACTTC.

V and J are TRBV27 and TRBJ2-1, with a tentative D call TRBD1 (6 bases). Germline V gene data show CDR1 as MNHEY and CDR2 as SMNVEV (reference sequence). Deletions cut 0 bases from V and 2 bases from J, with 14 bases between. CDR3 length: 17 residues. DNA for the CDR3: TGTGCCAGCAGTTTATCGTCGGGGACACGACCCTACAATGAGCAGTTCTTC. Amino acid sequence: CASSLSSGTRPYNEQFF.

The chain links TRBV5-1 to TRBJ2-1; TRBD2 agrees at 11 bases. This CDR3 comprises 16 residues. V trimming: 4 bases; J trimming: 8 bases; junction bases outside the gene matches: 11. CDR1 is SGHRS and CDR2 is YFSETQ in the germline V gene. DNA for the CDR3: TGCGCCAGCAGCGGGCTAGCGGGGGGCCATATAGATGAGCAGTTCTTC. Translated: CASSGLAGGHIDEQFF.

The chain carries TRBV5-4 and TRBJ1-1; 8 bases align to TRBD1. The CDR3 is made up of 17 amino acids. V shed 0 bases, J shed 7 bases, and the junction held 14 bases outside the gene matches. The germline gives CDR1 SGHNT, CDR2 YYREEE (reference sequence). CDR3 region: CASSLGGTGRLLREAFF. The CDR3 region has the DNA TGTGCCAGCAGCTTGGGTGGGACAGGTCGCCTCCTCCGTGAAGCTTTCTTT. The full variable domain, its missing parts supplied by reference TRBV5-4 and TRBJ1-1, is ETGVTQSPTHLIKTRGQQVTLRCSSQSGHNTVSWYQQALGQGPQFIFQYYREEENGRGNFPPRFSGLQFPNYSSELNVNALELDDSALYLCASSLGGTGRLLREAFFGQGTRLTVV.

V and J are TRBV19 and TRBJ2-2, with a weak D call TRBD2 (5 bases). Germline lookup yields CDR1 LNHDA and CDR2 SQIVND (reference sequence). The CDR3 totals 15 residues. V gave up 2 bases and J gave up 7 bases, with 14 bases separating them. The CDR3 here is CASSIRNTGIGELFF. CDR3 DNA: TGTGCCAGTAGTATAAGGAACACGGGGATCGGGGAGCTGTTTTTT.

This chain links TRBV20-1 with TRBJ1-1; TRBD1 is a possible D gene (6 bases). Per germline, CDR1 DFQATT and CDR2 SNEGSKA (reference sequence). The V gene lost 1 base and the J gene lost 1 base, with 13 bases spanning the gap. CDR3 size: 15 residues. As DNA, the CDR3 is TGCAGTGCTAGAGGCTGGGACACCGGGAACACTGAAGCTTTCTTT. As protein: CSARGWDTGNTEAFF.

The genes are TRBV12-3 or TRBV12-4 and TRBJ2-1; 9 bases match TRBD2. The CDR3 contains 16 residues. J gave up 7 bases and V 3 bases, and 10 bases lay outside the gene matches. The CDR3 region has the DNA TGTGCCAGCAGTTTCGGGGGACTAGCTCGAGGAAATGAGCAGTTCTTC. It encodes CASSFGGLARGNEQFF.

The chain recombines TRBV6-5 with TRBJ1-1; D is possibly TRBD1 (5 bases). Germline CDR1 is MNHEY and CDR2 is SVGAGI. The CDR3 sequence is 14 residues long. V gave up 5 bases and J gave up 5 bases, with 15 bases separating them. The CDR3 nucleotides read TGTGCCAGCAGTCCCGGGGGGGGTGGGACTGAAGCTTTCTTT. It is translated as CASSPGGGGTEAFF.

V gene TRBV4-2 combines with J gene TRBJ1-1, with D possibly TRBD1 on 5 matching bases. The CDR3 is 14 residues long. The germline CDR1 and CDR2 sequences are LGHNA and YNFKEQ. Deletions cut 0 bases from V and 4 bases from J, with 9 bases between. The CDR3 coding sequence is TGTGCCAGCAGCCAAGACTGGCAGGGCACTGAAGCTTTCTTT. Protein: CASSQDWQGTEAFF.

CDR3 in amino acids: CASSVVEHSYEQYF. Here the CDR3 DNA reads TGTGCCAGCAGCGTAGTTGAGCATTCCTACGAGCAGTACTTC. The gene calls are TRBV9 and TRBJ2-7, with D unresolved. The CDR3 is 14 amino acids. Germline loops: CDR1 SGDLS, CDR2 YYNGEE. Trimming took 0 bases from V and 1 from J, leaving 8 bases between them.

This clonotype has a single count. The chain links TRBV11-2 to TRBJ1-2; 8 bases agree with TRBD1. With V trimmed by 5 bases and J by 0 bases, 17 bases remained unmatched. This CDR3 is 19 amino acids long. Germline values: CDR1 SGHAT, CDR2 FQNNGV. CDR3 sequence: CASSGTVTGANSPNYGYTF. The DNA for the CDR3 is TGTGCCAGCAGCGGAACGGTGACAGGGGCGAATAGCCCTAACTATGGCTACACCTTC.

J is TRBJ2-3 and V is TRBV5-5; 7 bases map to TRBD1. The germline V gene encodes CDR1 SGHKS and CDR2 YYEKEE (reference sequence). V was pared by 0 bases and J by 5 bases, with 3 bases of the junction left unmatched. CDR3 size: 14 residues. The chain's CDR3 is CASSLGQGEDTQYF. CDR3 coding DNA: TGTGCCAGCAGCTTGGGGCAGGGGGAAGATACGCAGTATTTT.

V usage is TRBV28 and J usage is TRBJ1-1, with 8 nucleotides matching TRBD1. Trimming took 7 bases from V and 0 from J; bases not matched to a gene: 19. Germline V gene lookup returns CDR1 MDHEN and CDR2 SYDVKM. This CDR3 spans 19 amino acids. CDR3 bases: TGTGCCAGCACCGCTCGTTCTACAGGGGGTTTTGAATTGAACACTGAAGCTTTCTTT. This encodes CASTARSTGGFELNTEAFF.

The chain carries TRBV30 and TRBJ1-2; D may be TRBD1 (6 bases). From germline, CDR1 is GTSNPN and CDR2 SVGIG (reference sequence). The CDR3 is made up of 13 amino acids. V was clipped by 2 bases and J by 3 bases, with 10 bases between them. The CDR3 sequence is CAWSSGHYYGYTF. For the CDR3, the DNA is TGTGCCTGGAGTTCGGGACACTACTATGGCTACACCTTC.

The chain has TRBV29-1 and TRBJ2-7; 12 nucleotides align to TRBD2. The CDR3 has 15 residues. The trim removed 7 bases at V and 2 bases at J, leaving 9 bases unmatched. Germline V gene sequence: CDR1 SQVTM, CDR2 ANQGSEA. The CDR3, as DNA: TGCAGCGCGAGAGGACTAGCGGGACTAACCTACGAGCAGTACTTC. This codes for CSARGLAGLTYEQYF.

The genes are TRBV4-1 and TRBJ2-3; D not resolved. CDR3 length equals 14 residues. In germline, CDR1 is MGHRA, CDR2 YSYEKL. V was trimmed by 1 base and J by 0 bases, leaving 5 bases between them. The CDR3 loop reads CASSQARSTDTQYF. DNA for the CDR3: TGCGCCAGCAGCCAAGCGCGCAGCACAGATACGCAGTATTTT.

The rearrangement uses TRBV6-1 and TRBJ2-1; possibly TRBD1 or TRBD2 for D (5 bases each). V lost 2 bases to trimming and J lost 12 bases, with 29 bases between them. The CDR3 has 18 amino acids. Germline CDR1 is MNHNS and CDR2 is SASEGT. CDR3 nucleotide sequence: TGTGCCAGCAGTGAAAAAGGCACTAGGGACCCGATTAAGGGTGGGCAGTTCTTC. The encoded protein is CASSEKGTRDPIKGGQFF.

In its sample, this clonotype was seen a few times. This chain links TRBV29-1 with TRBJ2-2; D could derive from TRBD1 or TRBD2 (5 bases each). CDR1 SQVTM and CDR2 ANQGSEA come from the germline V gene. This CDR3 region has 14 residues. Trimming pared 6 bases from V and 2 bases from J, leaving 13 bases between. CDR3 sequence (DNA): TGCAGCGTGAGGGGACGGAGAAACACCGGGGAGCTGTTTTTT. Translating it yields CSVRGRRNTGELFF.

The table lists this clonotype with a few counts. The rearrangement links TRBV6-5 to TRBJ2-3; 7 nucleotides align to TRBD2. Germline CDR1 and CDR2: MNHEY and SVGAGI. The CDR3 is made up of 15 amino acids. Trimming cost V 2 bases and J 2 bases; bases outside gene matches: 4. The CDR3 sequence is CASSYGSGDTDTQYF. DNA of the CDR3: TGTGCCAGCAGTTACGGGAGCGGGGACACAGATACGCAGTATTTT.